This TCR beta chain was identified during a study of graft-versus-host responses after intestinal transplantation. Study details: Isolated intestinal, liver-intestinal, or multivisceral transplants had been given to the recipients. Once they had received anti-thymocyte globulin induction, all recipients took tacrolimus and steroids for two to three years. Study results and limitations: Allograft graft-versus-host to host-versus-graft clonal ratios ran high in patients with graft-donor T cell macrochimerism.

The assay was immunoSEQ multiplex PCR, and TCRdb's table has in-frame clones only and misses some. The data show just over 20,000 clones, approximately 92% seen once. This clone was detected once. The antigen remains undetermined. CDR3 length equals 15 residues. Germline V lookup: CDR1 MDHEN, CDR2 SYDVKM. The V and J ends lost 4 bases and 4 bases respectively, with 11 bases between them. The receptor was isolated from a human patient who received an intestinal transplant, so some T cells may come from the graft donor. This chain joins TRBV28 and TRBJ2-6; D gene unclear. The specimen was PBMCs, collected approximately 250 days after intestinal transplant. This CDR3 reads CASSSPGLGANVLTF. For the CDR3, the DNA is TGTGCCAGCAGTTCACCGGGTTTGGGGGCCAACGTCCTGACTTTC.